These 32 T cell receptor beta chains came from one sample sequenced in a study of radiation and T cells in renal cell carcinoma. Clones were sequenced by immunoSEQ multiplex PCR, and TCRdb holds only the in-frame ones, with some missing. The sample carries over 120,000 clones, roughly 88% recorded once. Noted time point: baseline pretreatment blood. Indicated treatment: 15 Gy SBRT to primary tumor, nephrectomy 4 weeks later. Source: blood, taken from a patient whose treatment included radiotherapy and nephrectomy. Every receptor here comes from a woman in her forties or fifties with renal cell carcinoma.

This chain joins TRBV30 and TRBJ1-1, with TRBD1 as a possible D gene (5 bases). CDR1 GTSNPN and CDR2 SVGIG come from the germline V gene (reference sequence). V was clipped by 2 bases and J by 1 base, with 11 bases between them. The CDR3 sequence is 14 residues long. The CDR3 coding sequence is TGTGCCTGGAGTCTGTACGGGGGGAACACTGAAGCTTTCTTT. Its translation is CAWSLYGGNTEAFF.

This clone turned up a few times. The chain carries TRBV2 and TRBJ1-6, with D unclear. Trimming cost V 4 bases and J 7 bases, with 14 bases left between them. The germline CDR1 and CDR2 sequences are SNHLY and FYNNEI. CDR3 length: 15 residues. The CDR3 bases are TGTGCCAGCAGTGTGATGCAGCCGACAAATTCACCCCTCCACTTT. This gives the protein CASSVMQPTNSPLHF.

The genes are TRBV2 and TRBJ2-5, with TRBD1 matching 7 bases. This CDR3 has 15 amino acids. Trimming at V came to 1 base and at J to 5 bases, leaving 7 bases not matched to a gene. CDR1 and CDR2 (germline): SNHLY, FYNNEI. The CDR3 protein is CASSEGGQEFETQYF. The CDR3 region has the DNA TGTGCCAGCAGTGAAGGAGGACAGGAGTTTGAGACCCAGTACTTC.

This chain joins TRBV5-5 and TRBJ2-5; no definite D call. Germline V gene lookup returns CDR1 SGHKS and CDR2 YYEKEE (reference sequence). Deletions cut 1 base from V and 7 bases from J, with 17 bases between. The CDR3 has 15 residues. In nucleotides, the CDR3 is TGTGCCAGCAGCTTGATTAGCTCGTCTTTCGGGACCCAGTACTTC. Protein product: CASSLISSSFGTQYF.

The genes are TRBV5-1 and TRBJ1-4; 11 nucleotides line up with TRBD1. The CDR3 is 15 residues long. V lost 4 bases to trimming and J lost 5 bases; unmatched junction nucleotides: 4. The V gene's germline CDR1 is SGHRS and CDR2 YFSETQ. The CDR3 loop reads CASSTGTGGNEKLFF. The CDR3 coding sequence is TGCGCCAGCAGCACAGGGACAGGGGGAAATGAAAAACTGTTTTTT.

This chain joins TRBV5-1 and TRBJ2-3; possibly TRBD1 or TRBD2 for D (6 bases each). V was trimmed by 2 bases and J by 3 bases, leaving 19 bases between them. Germline V gives CDR1 SGHRS, CDR2 YFSETQ. The CDR3 has 17 residues. As DNA, the CDR3 is TGCGCCAGCAGCTTAGGGGTGGGGGCTAGCGAGACAGATACGCAGTATTTT. This sequence encodes CASSLGVGASETDTQYF.

As regards this clone: One end of the junction is discordant with germline, which a read error may explain. The rearrangement uses TRBV5-6 and TRBJ1-2, with D unclear. Looked up from germline, CDR1 is SGHDT and CDR2 is YYEEEE. The CDR3 runs to 12 residues. CDR3 region: CASSLWNYGHTF. The CDR3 coding sequence is TGTGCCAGTTCCCTTTGGAACTATGGCCACACCTTC.

J is TRBJ2-3 and V is TRBV2; 9 bases are a match to TRBD1. Per the germline V gene, CDR1 is SNHLY and CDR2 is FYNNEI. The length of the CDR3 is 16 residues. After removal of 6 bases from V and 3 bases from J, the junction contained 10 bases not matched to a gene. This CDR3 is CASRLQGAGGTDTQYF. CDR3 nucleotides: TGTGCCAGCAGGTTACAGGGGGCAGGTGGTACAGATACGCAGTATTTT.

This clone was counted a single time. The chain is built from TRBV6-4 and TRBJ1-1; 12 nucleotides align to TRBD1. V shed 5 bases and J 1 base; nucleotides not matched to a gene: 8. This CDR3 is built from 17 residues. In germline, CDR1 is MRHNA, CDR2 SNTAGT. The CDR3 protein is CASSHGTGGFRNTEAFF. The DNA of the CDR3 is TGTGCCAGCAGTCACGGGACAGGGGGCTTTAGGAACACTGAAGCTTTCTTT.

CDR3 amino acids: CASSVSLAGADTQYF. The CDR3 DNA follows: TGTGCCAGCAGCGTTAGCCTGGCGGGTGCAGATACGCAGTATTTT. The chain uses TRBV4-2 and TRBJ2-3, with a weak D call TRBD2 (5 bases). Trimming left V 5 bases short and J 4 bases short, with 16 bases between. Germline loops: CDR1 LGHNA, CDR2 YNFKEQ. This CDR3 region has 15 residues.

This sequence joins TRBV6-5 and TRBJ1-5; D gene unclear. The CDR3 totals 10 residues. Germline loops: CDR1 MNHEY, CDR2 SVGAGI. V lost 5 bases, J lost 7 bases, and 3 bases lay in between. In DNA form, the CDR3 reads TGTGCCAGCAGTGAACAGCCCCAGCATTTT. It specifies CASSEQPQHF.

The rearrangement uses TRBV28 and TRBJ1-5; no clear D. Per the germline V gene, CDR1 is MDHEN and CDR2 is SYDVKM. The CDR3 loop spans 14 amino acids. Trimming stripped 5 bases from V and 0 bases from J, with 8 bases between. This CDR3 reads CASSPLDSNQPQHF. In DNA form, the CDR3 reads TGTGCCAGCAGTCCCCTGGATAGCAATCAGCCCCAGCATTTT.

The chain has TRBV5-4 and TRBJ1-2, with unresolved D. Looked up from germline, CDR1 is SGHNT and CDR2 is YYREEE (reference sequence). Between the trimmed V and J ends, which lost 5 bases and 9 bases, there was a span of 20 bases. The CDR3 runs to 14 residues. CDR3 in amino acids: CASRSGVDLSRYTF. The CDR3 DNA sequence: TGTGCCAGCAGGTCCGGAGTGGACTTATCGCGCTACACCTTC. The full variable domain, with the rest looked up from reference TRBV5-4 and TRBJ1-2, is ETGVTQSPTHLIKTRGQQVTLRCSSQSGHNTVSWYQQALGQGPQFIFQYYREEENGRGNFPPRFSGLQFPNYSSELNVNALELDDSALYLCASRSGVDLSRYTFGSGTRLTVV.

The V and J genes are TRBV12-5 and TRBJ2-7; the match to TRBD1 covers 10 bases. V lost 4 bases, J lost 5 bases, and 8 bases stayed unmatched. Germline V gene lookup returns CDR1 LGHNT and CDR2 FRNRAP. CDR3 size: 15 residues. DNA for the CDR3: TGTGCTAGTGGTTCGCGACAGGGGGCTAGGAACGAGCAGTACTTC. As protein: CASGSRQGARNEQYF.

The chain couples TRBV25-1 to TRBJ1-4; 7 bases line up with TRBD1. Looked up from germline, CDR1 is MGHDK and CDR2 is SYGVNS. After removal of 0 bases from V and 5 bases from J, the junction contained 6 bases not matched to a gene. The CDR3 loop spans 16 amino acids. As DNA, the CDR3 is TGTGCCAGCAGTGAATATGGAGGGACAGAAAATGAAAAACTGTTTTTT. Encoded protein: CASSEYGGTENEKLFF.

The V and J genes are TRBV18 and TRBJ2-7; D gene unclear. V lost 3 bases and J 6 bases, leaving 18 bases between the germline ends. Germline V lookup: CDR1 KGHSH, CDR2 LQKENI. The CDR3 runs to 15 residues. CDR3 DNA: TGTGCCAGCTCACCCGACTCCACCGTTACGGCCGAGCAGTACTTC. Protein: CASSPDSTVTAEQYF.

This chain's CDR3 is CASSLGDRRQPQHF. CDR3 bases: TGTGCCAGCAGCTTGGGGGACAGACGACAGCCCCAGCATTTT. The chain employs TRBV5-8 and TRBJ1-5, with 7 nucleotides matching TRBD1. This CDR3 contains 14 residues. Germline CDR1 and CDR2: SGHTS and YDEGEE. V shed 0 bases and J 7 bases; nucleotides not matched to a gene: 4.

The chain recombines TRBV9 with TRBJ1-1; D possibly corresponds to TRBD1 (5 bases). The V gene lost 4 bases and the J gene lost 3 bases, with 10 bases spanning the gap. The CDR3 has 13 amino acids. Germline assignment: CDR1 SGDLS and CDR2 YYNGEE. The CDR3 region is CASSPQTDTEAFF. CDR3 in DNA: TGTGCCAGCAGCCCACAGACAGACACTGAAGCTTTCTTT.

The chain is built from TRBV14 and TRBJ1-1; 9 bases align to TRBD1. This CDR3 is built from 16 residues. J was trimmed by 0 bases and V by 4 bases; bases with no gene match: 6. Germline loops: CDR1 SGHDN, CDR2 FVKESK. CDR3 DNA: TGTGCCAGCAGCCCCATAGACAGGGGGTTGAACACTGAAGCTTTCTTT. Amino acids: CASSPIDRGLNTEAFF.

This rearrangement joins TRBV2 to TRBJ2-7; D is ambiguous. CDR1 is SNHLY and CDR2 is FYNNEI in the germline V gene. This CDR3 contains 10 residues. The ends were cut back, 2 bases at V and 4 bases at J, with 0 bases in the middle. The CDR3, as DNA: TGTGCCAGCAGTGAATACGAGCAGTACTTC. Encoded protein: CASSEYEQYF. The full variable domain, in which reference TRBV2 and TRBJ2-7 provide the parts outside the CDR3, is EPEVTQTPSHQVTQMGQEVILRCVPISNHLYFYWYRQILGQKVEFLVSFYNNEISEKSEIFDDQFSVERPDGSNFTLKIRSTKLEDSAMYFCASSEYEQYFGPGTRLTVT.

V usage is TRBV6-1 and J usage is TRBJ1-6; 8 nucleotides line up with TRBD1. Unmatched junction bases numbered 8, after V lost 6 bases and J lost 7 bases. Germline-derived CDR1 and CDR2 are MNHNS and SASEGT. The length of the CDR3 is 15 residues. The CDR3 sequence: CASRGDRGLNSPLHF. Written as DNA, the CDR3 is TGTGCCAGCAGGGGTGACAGGGGTTTGAATTCACCCCTCCACTTT.

The V gene is TRBV9, the J gene TRBJ2-3; TRBD2 aligns across 7 bases. The CDR3 consists of 16 residues. CDR1 is SGDLS, CDR2 YYNGEE, per germline. Unmatched junction bases numbered 5, after V lost 0 bases and J lost 1 base. The CDR3 sequence: CASSVVGAGGTDTQYF. In DNA form, the CDR3 reads TGTGCCAGCAGCGTAGTTGGGGCGGGGGGCACAGATACGCAGTATTTT. Drawing the rest from reference TRBV9 and TRBJ2-3, the complete variable domain is DSGVTQTPKHLITATGQRVTLRCSPRSGDLSVYWYQQSLDQGLQFLIQYYNGEERAKGNILERFSAQQFPDLHSELNLSSLELGDSALYFCASSVVGAGGTDTQYFGPGTRLTVL.

The rearrangement uses TRBV25-1 and TRBJ2-1; perhaps TRBD2 as D (5 bases). The CDR3 has 17 residues. Germline V gene sequence: CDR1 MGHDK, CDR2 SYGVNS. The V gene lost 6 bases and the J gene lost 0 bases, with 18 bases spanning the gap. CDR3 region: CASRVTEGSRSYNEQFF. CDR3 nucleotide sequence: TGTGCCAGCAGGGTAACAGAGGGATCCCGCTCCTACAATGAGCAGTTCTTC.

This chain joins TRBV9 and TRBJ2-2; the D gene is possibly TRBD1 (6 bases). The germline V gene has CDR1 SGDLS and CDR2 YYNGEE. Trimming took off 0 bases at V and 2 bases at J, with 11 bases between the two ends. The CDR3 is made up of 16 amino acids. As DNA, the CDR3 is TGTGCCAGCAGCGTAGGGGCAGGGGTAAACACCGGGGAGCTGTTTTTT. Translated, it gives CASSVGAGVNTGELFF.

This chain links TRBV7-9 with TRBJ1-5, with D maybe TRBD1 (6 bases). The germline V gene encodes CDR1 SEHNR and CDR2 FQNEAQ (reference sequence). CDR3 length equals 15 residues. Trimming shortened V by 1 base and J by 2 bases, and 9 bases separated the two germline ends. The CDR3: CASSLGAGGNQPQHF. In DNA, the CDR3 is TGTGCCAGCAGCTTAGGGGCAGGGGGCAATCAGCCCCAGCATTTT. Full variable domain (rest looked up from reference TRBV7-9 and TRBJ1-5): DTGVSQNPRHKITKRGQNVTFRCDPISEHNRLYWYRQTLGQGPEFLTYFQNEAQLEKSRLLSDRFSAERPKGSFSTLEIQRTEQGDSAMYLCASSLGAGGNQPQHFGDGTRLSIL.

V usage is TRBV18 and J usage is TRBJ2-5, with D unclear. The CDR3 contains 14 residues. Germline V CDR1 and CDR2: KGHSH, LQKENI. The V end was cut by 6 bases, the J end by 7 bases, with 18 bases between. CDR3 residues: CASSADKLQATQYF. CDR3 coding DNA: TGTGCCAGCTCCGCCGACAAACTCCAGGCGACCCAGTACTTC.

The gene calls are TRBV29-1 and TRBJ2-1; D uncertain. CDR1 is SQVTM, CDR2 ANQGSEA, per germline. The CDR3 length is 12 residues. Between the trimmed V and J ends, which lost 3 bases and 5 bases, there was a span of 8 bases. The CDR3 nucleotides are TGCAGCGTTGATGAACGCCACAATGAGCAGTTCTTC. It specifies CSVDERHNEQFF.

V usage is TRBV6-6 and J usage is TRBJ1-6, with TRBD1 matching over 9 bases. CDR1 and CDR2 (germline): MNHNY, SVGAGI (reference sequence). J lost 7 bases, V lost 8 bases, and 3 bases had no gene match. The length of the CDR3 is 13 residues. The CDR3 loop is CASRTGANSPLHF. The CDR3 DNA reads as TGTGCCAGCCGGACAGGGGCAAATTCACCCCTCCACTTT.

The chain recombines TRBV9 with TRBJ1-2; D gene uncertain. The CDR3 loop spans 12 amino acids. V gave up 3 bases and J gave up 5 bases, with 8 bases separating them. Looked up from germline, CDR1 is SGDLS and CDR2 is YYNGEE. The CDR3: CASSGTIYGYTF. DNA for the CDR3: TGTGCCAGCAGCGGGACTATATATGGCTACACCTTC.

The chain links TRBV19 to TRBJ1-1, with D unclear. V gave up 5 bases and J gave up 0 bases, with 7 bases separating them. CDR3 length: 13 residues. Germline assignment: CDR1 LNHDA and CDR2 SQIVND (reference sequence). CDR3 amino acids: CASSPWLNTEAFF. The CDR3 nucleotides read TGTGCCAGTAGTCCCTGGTTGAACACTGAAGCTTTCTTT.

The chain couples TRBV2 to TRBJ1-2; D call uncertain. Trimming took 5 bases from V and 5 from J, leaving 9 bases between them. CDR1 SNHLY and CDR2 FYNNEI come from the germline V gene. This CDR3 region has 12 residues. Here the CDR3 reads CASSKDGYGYTF. The CDR3 DNA is TGTGCCAGCAGTAAAGACGGATATGGCTACACCTTC.

This clone turned up a few times. The rearrangement uses TRBV15 and TRBJ1-2, with TRBD1 as a possible D gene (5 bases). The V gene's germline CDR1 is LNHNV and CDR2 YYDKDF (reference sequence). The germline V and J ends were trimmed by 8 bases and 3 bases, with 19 bases remaining between them. The CDR3 has 15 residues. CDR3 sequence (DNA): TGTGCCACCTCCAGTTCGGAGGGGTTAGACTATGGCTACACCTTC. Translation: CATSSSEGLDYGYTF.